This T cell receptor (beta chain) is from a study of chemoradiotherapy in HPV16-positive cancers. TCRdb keeps only in-frame clones here, not all; method: immunoSEQ multiplex PCR. The sample lists some 2,000 clones, roughly 79% seen once, with around a tenth in the top ten. There are 15 residues in the CDR3. Trimming left V 5 bases short and J 5 bases short, with 16 bases between. The germline V gene encodes CDR1 SGHAT and CDR2 FQNNGV. This receptor was identified in a human donor with HPV-associated anogenital cancer. The sample in question was tumor tissue, obtained from a patient who underwent chemoradiotherapy. The rearrangement links TRBV11-2 to TRBJ2-4; tentative D call: TRBD1 (6 bases). The CDR3 bases are TGTGCCAGCAGCCCCCTGGGCGCAGGGGAAAACATTCAGTACTTC. Its protein product is CASSPLGAGENIQYF.